The 8 T cell receptor beta chains below all came from one sample that was sequenced in a study of blood T cells in healthy people across ages. Using a J-beta primer mix together with a sample-barcoded 5' primer, a second PCR was run for roughly 7 to 12 cycles. TCRdb analysed the 5' RACE reads with MiXCR anew, one entry per CDR3 protein. The table shows about 1.6 million distinct CDR3 sequences, with roughly 30% occurring only once. The sample taken for sequencing was blood. Source of these receptors: a young woman in good health.

This clonotype was seen a few times. The V and J genes are TRBV12-5 and TRBJ2-5, with a tentative D call TRBD2 (5 bases). V was shortened by 8 bases and J by 2 bases, with 9 bases between the two germline ends. The CDR3 is made up of 12 amino acids. In germline, CDR1 is LGHNT, CDR2 FRNRAP. This CDR3 reads CASMGSQETQYF. CDR3 DNA: TGTGCTAGTATGGGGAGTCAAGAGACCCAGTACTTC.

This clonotype appeared a few times. The genes are TRBV12-5 and TRBJ1-1; D uncertain. Deletions cut 7 bases from V and 10 bases from J, with 16 bases between. CDR3 length equals 12 residues. Germline CDR1 reads LGHNT; CDR2 reads FRNRAP. The CDR3 nucleotides are TGTGCTAGTGTCCCAGTTGGAGGCCGAGCTTTCTTT. As protein: CASVPVGGRAFF.

This clonotype appeared a few times. The gene calls are TRBV25-1 and TRBJ1-5; possible D gene TRBD1, 5 bases. V lost 2 bases and J lost 3, with 11 bases in between. The CDR3 extends over 15 amino acids. From germline, CDR1 is MGHDK and CDR2 SYGVNS. The DNA for the CDR3 is TGTGCCAGCAGTGAAGGAGAACAGGTCAATCAGCCCCAGCATTTT. It encodes CASSEGEQVNQPQHF. Drawing the rest from reference TRBV25-1 and TRBJ1-5, the complete variable domain is EADIYQTPRYLVIGTGKKITLECSQTMGHDKMYWYQQDPGMELHLIHYSYGVNSTEKGDLSSESTVSRIRTEHFPLTLESARPSHTSQYLCASSEGEQVNQPQHFGDGTRLSIL.

The V and J genes are TRBV6-2 or TRBV6-3 and TRBJ2-5, with D perhaps matching TRBD1 (6 bases). Trimming left V 6 bases short and J 11 bases short, with 19 bases between. Germline V lookup: CDR1 MNHEY, CDR2 SVGEGT. The CDR3 totals 13 residues. DNA for the CDR3: TGTGCCAGCAGACTTTCTTGGGACAATGAGCAGTACTTC. Protein sequence: CASRLSWDNEQYF.

Concerning this clonotype itself: A much larger clone lies one base from this, so it may be a read error. The V gene is TRBV7-9, the J gene TRBJ2-5; D perhaps matches TRBD2 (5 bases). The germline V gene encodes CDR1 SEHNR and CDR2 FQNEAQ (reference sequence). CDR3 length: 15 residues. Here the CDR3 DNA reads TGTGCCAACAGCTTAGAGGGCGGCTTCCAAGAGACCCAGTACTTC. Its protein is CANSLEGGFQETQYF.

Here the CDR3 reads CASRGWEGLEEQYF. CDR3 DNA sequence: TGCGCCAGCAGAGGATGGGAGGGCTTGGAGGAGCAGTACTTC. The chain employs TRBV5-1 and TRBJ2-5, with 7 positions matching TRBD2. V dropped 5 bases and J dropped 11; count of bases not matched to a gene: 15. The CDR3 contains 14 residues. Per germline, CDR1 SGHRS and CDR2 YFSETQ.

V and J are TRBV20-1 and TRBJ1-3, with D perhaps TRBD1 (5 bases). This CDR3 has 12 residues. CDR1 and CDR2 (germline): DFQATT, SNEGSKA (reference sequence). Trimming took 5 bases from V and 8 from J, leaving 13 bases between them. CDR3 residues: CSALMTEYTIYF. The DNA for the CDR3 is TGCAGTGCTTTAATGACAGAATACACCATATATTTT.

This clonotype was observed a handful of times. The CDR3 loop reads CASSAGTVYGYTF. The CDR3 DNA reads as TGTGCCAGCAGTGCGGGGACAGTTTATGGCTACACCTTC. The chain has TRBV25-1 and TRBJ1-2; 7 bases align to TRBD1. The CDR3 loop spans 13 amino acids. The V segment lost 4 bases and the J segment 5 bases; nucleotides outside the gene matches: 4. Germline CDR1 is MGHDK and CDR2 is SYGVNS.